This T cell receptor (beta chain) was found in a study of radiotherapy plus CTLA-4 blockade in lung cancer. Study details: Among patients, around 19% showed objective responses, and over 30% had disease control. General observations from the study: There was expansion of tumor-derived TCR clones in blood after radiotherapy plus ipilimumab. Early shifts in blood T cell clones, with interferon-beta, reportedly predicted response best.

This clone was observed a single time. As yet, its antigen is unknown. The data were produced by immunoSEQ multiplex PCR, yet TCRdb's version contains in-frame clones alone and is incomplete. The sample includes some 80,000 clones, under 85% of them seen just once. Germline-derived CDR1 and CDR2 are SGDLS and YYNGEE. V lost 1 base and J lost 8, with 15 bases in between. This CDR3 has 15 amino acids. With ipilimumab providing CTLA-4 blockade, focal radiation was administered to patients who had chemo-refractory metastatic non-small-cell lung cancer. This material consisted of peripheral blood, taken from a patient treated with radiotherapy plus ipilimumab. This clonotype was obtained from a human donor with non-small cell lung cancer who had stable disease on radiotherapy plus ipilimumab. The gene calls are TRBV9 and TRBJ1-4; unclear D gene. Here the CDR3 DNA reads TGTGCCAGCAGCGTACATTGGATGGGCCGGGAAAAACTGTTTTTT. Translated: CASSVHWMGREKLFF.